The 31 T cell receptor beta chains in this list originate from one sample, sequenced in a study of blood T cell repertoires in COVID-19. Here immunoSEQ multiplex PCR was the method, and the copy in TCRdb shows in-frame clones only, minus some. The sample has tens of thousands of clones, about 80% seen once. The sequencing sample was made of peripheral blood. These receptors were collected from a woman in her 70s with acute or convalescent COVID-19.

This clone was recorded only once. V is TRBV5-1 and J is TRBJ1-4; D gene unclear. This CDR3 has 12 amino acids. Trimming pared 3 bases from V and 8 bases from J, leaving 8 bases between. Germline V gene lookup returns CDR1 SGHRS and CDR2 YFSETQ. DNA of the CDR3: TGCGCCAGCAGCTCGACGGGGGAAAAACTGTTTTTT. Residues: CASSSTGEKLFF. Full variable domain (remainder filled in from reference TRBV5-1 and TRBJ1-4): KAGVTQTPRYLIKTRGQQVTLSCSPISGHRSVSWYQQTPGQGLQFLFEYFSETQRNKGNFPGRFSGRQFSNSRSEMNVSTLELGDSALYLCASSSTGEKLFFGSGTQLSVL.

This rearrangement joins TRBV27 to TRBJ1-2; D is possibly TRBD1 (6 bases). V shed 0 bases and J shed 4 bases, with 15 bases lying between them. There are 16 residues in the CDR3. CDR1 and CDR2 from the germline V gene are MNHEY and SMNVEV (reference sequence). The CDR3 loop is CASSLSPGGRFYGYTF. In DNA form, the CDR3 reads TGTGCCAGCAGTTTATCCCCGGGGGGCCGGTTCTATGGCTACACCTTC.

The chain employs TRBV4-1 and TRBJ2-7, with a weak D call TRBD1 (5 bases). The CDR3 sequence is 14 residues long. Germline loops: CDR1 MGHRA, CDR2 YSYEKL. Trimming stripped 0 bases from V and 6 bases from J, with 12 bases between. The CDR3 region has the DNA TGCGCCAGCAGCCAAGAGGGGCCCTCGTTCGAGCAGTACTTC. Its protein is CASSQEGPSFEQYF.

In this sample, this clone turned up a few times. The chain joins TRBV10-1 to TRBJ2-7, with D perhaps matching TRBD1 (6 bases). Per the germline V gene, CDR1 is WNHNN and CDR2 is SYGVQD (reference sequence). There are 15 residues in the CDR3. Deletions cut 7 bases from V and 7 bases from J, with 23 bases between. CDR3 region: CASTPRGPRGLEQYF. The CDR3 DNA reads as TGCGCCAGCACCCCGAGGGGCCCAAGGGGGTTGGAGCAGTACTTC.

This rearrangement joins TRBV19 to TRBJ1-1, with D perhaps TRBD1 (5 bases). This CDR3 comprises 15 residues. Trimming left V 3 bases short and J 1 base short, with 12 bases between. Germline assignment: CDR1 LNHDA and CDR2 SQIVND (reference sequence). DNA of the CDR3: TGTGCCAGTAGTATCGTGGGGCCGAGGAACACTGAAGCTTTCTTT. Residues: CASSIVGPRNTEAFF.

V and J are TRBV5-1 and TRBJ1-5, with 9 bases fitting TRBD1. The J segment lost 1 base and the V segment lost 4 bases, leaving 6 bases of the junction unmatched. The CDR3 is 16 residues long. In germline, CDR1 is SGHRS, CDR2 YFSETQ. In DNA form, the CDR3 reads TGCGCCAGCAGCCCAGTGACAGGGGGAAGCAATCAGCCCCAGCATTTT. Translating gives CASSPVTGGSNQPQHF.

This clone occurred a few times. The chain couples TRBV5-1 to TRBJ1-6; tentatively, D is TRBD1 (5 bases). Between the trimmed V and J ends, which lost 0 bases and 13 bases, there was a span of 11 bases. This CDR3 has 13 amino acids. Germline lookup yields CDR1 SGHRS and CDR2 YFSETQ. The CDR3 protein is CASSLELAGPLHF. The CDR3 DNA follows: TGCGCCAGCAGCTTGGAGCTGGCAGGGCCCCTCCACTTT.

The rearrangement uses TRBV10-2 and TRBJ1-6; D is uncertain. The CDR3 totals 14 residues. CDR1 is WSHSY and CDR2 is SAAADI in the germline V gene. Trimming left V 5 bases short and J 7 bases short, with 12 bases between. The CDR3 nucleotides are TGCGCCAGCAGTTTACCAGGTGGCAATTCACCCCTCCACTTT. Translated, it gives CASSLPGGNSPLHF.

The chain carries TRBV24-1 and TRBJ1-1; 7 nucleotides align to TRBD1. Trimming at V came to 7 bases and at J to 2 bases, leaving 3 bases not matched to a gene. In germline, CDR1 is KGHDR, CDR2 SFDVKD. CDR3 length equals 13 residues. CDR3 residues: CATRDRSNTEAFF. The CDR3 region has the DNA TGTGCCACCAGGGACAGGAGTAACACTGAAGCTTTCTTT.

The chain links TRBV28 to TRBJ1-2; D is perhaps TRBD1 (5 bases). Between the trimmed V and J ends, which lost 2 bases and 8 bases, there was a span of 18 bases. CDR1 and CDR2 (germline): MDHEN, SYDVKM. This CDR3 spans 15 amino acids. The DNA for the CDR3 is TGTGCCAGCAGTTTAGCGGCGACTAGGGGCTGGGGCTACACCTTC. Its translation: CASSLAATRGWGYTF.

The rearrangement links TRBV28 to TRBJ2-7; D possibly corresponds to TRBD2 (6 bases). The CDR3 covers 14 residues. Germline assignment: CDR1 MDHEN and CDR2 SYDVKM. V was pared by 2 bases and J by 1 base, with 9 bases between. The CDR3 DNA reads as TGTGCCAGCAGTTTAGGAGGGTCGTCCTACGAGCAGTACTTC. Residues: CASSLGGSSYEQYF.

In DNA, the CDR3 is TGTGCCAGCACGGGCAGGCTAGCCCCCTACGAGCAGTACTTC. It specifies CASTGRLAPYEQYF. The chain couples TRBV28 to TRBJ2-7; maybe TRBD2 (5 bases). From germline, CDR1 is MDHEN and CDR2 SYDVKM. The CDR3 loop spans 14 amino acids. Trimming took 7 bases from V and 2 from J, leaving 15 bases between them.

The chain uses TRBV19 and TRBJ1-2; 7 positions match TRBD1. This CDR3 spans 16 amino acids. V was clipped by 7 bases and J by 0 bases; unmatched bases: 11. Germline V gene sequence: CDR1 LNHDA, CDR2 SQIVND (reference sequence). This CDR3 is CASIPSDRQANYGYTF. In DNA form, the CDR3 reads TGTGCCAGTATCCCGTCGGACAGGCAAGCTAACTATGGCTACACCTTC.

This chain connects TRBV5-1 to TRBJ2-7, with D maybe TRBD1 (5 bases). The V gene lost 4 bases and the J gene lost 5 bases, with 10 bases spanning the gap. The CDR3 length is 12 residues. Germline CDR1 reads SGHRS; CDR2 reads YFSETQ. The CDR3 is CASSRTRDEQYF. The CDR3 DNA reads as TGCGCCAGCAGCCGAACCAGGGACGAGCAGTACTTC.

V and J are TRBV2 and TRBJ1-2; 9 nucleotides align to TRBD1. Germline V gives CDR1 SNHLY, CDR2 FYNNEI. The CDR3 totals 15 residues. V trimming: 3 bases; J trimming: 4 bases; junction bases outside the gene matches: 6. CDR3 residues: CASSDGTGRGYGYTF. The CDR3 DNA sequence: TGTGCCAGCAGTGACGGGACAGGGCGAGGCTATGGCTACACCTTC.

The chain has TRBV2 and TRBJ2-5; D perhaps matches TRBD2 (5 bases). Germline V gives CDR1 SNHLY, CDR2 FYNNEI. The CDR3 has 15 amino acids. The ends were cut back, 4 bases at V and 4 bases at J, with 16 bases in the middle. The CDR3 DNA follows: TGTGCCAGCAGTGGGACTGGTAGTAAAGTAGAGACCCAGTACTTC. Translating it yields CASSGTGSKVETQYF.

V is TRBV30 and J is TRBJ1-1; D gene uncertain. The CDR3 covers 11 residues. Looked up from germline, CDR1 is GTSNPN and CDR2 is SVGIG (reference sequence). V lost 4 bases and J 5 bases, leaving 8 bases between the germline ends. The chain's CDR3 is CAWIRETEAFF. In nucleotides, the CDR3 is TGTGCCTGGATCCGGGAGACTGAAGCTTTCTTT.

The rearrangement joins TRBV5-5 to TRBJ2-5, with D possibly matching TRBD1 (6 bases). Germline V gene data show CDR1 as SGHKS and CDR2 as YYEKEE (reference sequence). Trimming removed 5 bases at V and 3 bases at J, with 14 bases between. CDR3 size: 14 residues. CDR3 coding DNA: TGTGCCAGCAGTTTCGGACAGCTAAAAGAGACCCAGTACTTC. Amino acid sequence: CASSFGQLKETQYF.

This rearrangement joins TRBV19 to TRBJ2-1; perhaps TRBD2 as D (5 bases). V was pared by 4 bases and J by 0 bases, with 16 bases between. The CDR3 loop spans 17 amino acids. Germline CDR1 reads LNHDA; CDR2 reads SQIVND (reference sequence). DNA of the CDR3: TGTGCCAGTAGTACCCGTACGAGGGTGAGCTCCTACAATGAGCAGTTCTTC. It specifies CASSTRTRVSSYNEQFF.

This clone was counted once. The chain employs TRBV12-3 or TRBV12-4 and TRBJ1-6; no clear D. There are 11 residues in the CDR3. The V end was cut by 5 bases, the J end by 14 bases, with 10 bases between. DNA of the CDR3: TGTGCCAGCAGTCGCGGCGGAACCCTCCACTTT. Protein product: CASSRGGTLHF.

The chain combines TRBV6-5 with TRBJ1-2; 9 bases align to TRBD1. Per germline, CDR1 MNHEY and CDR2 SVGAGI. The CDR3 is made up of 16 amino acids. Trimming at V came to 0 bases and at J to 6 bases, leaving 8 bases not matched to a gene. The CDR3 nucleotides read TGTGCCAGCAGTTACTCTTGGGGACAGGGTGGAGATGGCTACACCTTC. This encodes CASSYSWGQGGDGYTF.

This clone was counted a single time. This chain connects TRBV10-3 to TRBJ2-1; weak D call: TRBD2 (7 bases). CDR3 size: 21 residues. The ends were cut back, 7 bases at V and 4 bases at J, with 35 bases in the middle. Germline CDR1 and CDR2: ENHRY and SYGVKD. CDR3 DNA: TGTGCCATCAACAGTGGGGGGGGCAGGGAACTAGCGCTCCAATCGTACAATGAGCAGTTCTTC. It yields the protein CAINSGGGRELALQSYNEQFF.

The chain combines TRBV19 with TRBJ1-3, with 7 nucleotides matching TRBD1. The V gene end was trimmed by 7 bases and the J gene end by 0 bases; junction bases not matched to a gene: 9. Germline assignment: CDR1 LNHDA and CDR2 SQIVND (reference sequence). This CDR3 contains 16 residues. The CDR3 protein is CASTDRVQFSGNTIYF. DNA for the CDR3: TGTGCCAGTACCGACAGGGTTCAGTTCTCTGGAAACACCATATATTTT. Drawing the rest from reference TRBV19 and TRBJ1-3, the complete variable domain is DGGITQSPKYLFRKEGQNVTLSCEQNLNHDAMYWYRQDPGQGLRLIYYSQIVNDFQKGDIAEGYSVSREKKESFPLTVTSAQKNPTAFYLCASTDRVQFSGNTIYFGEGSWLTVV.

The CDR3 region has the DNA TGTGCCAGCAGTGCGCGCGGGGGCAACTATGGCTACACCTTC. Amino acids: CASSARGGNYGYTF. J is TRBJ1-2 and V is TRBV25-1, with D possibly matching TRBD1 (6 bases). The germline V gene has CDR1 MGHDK and CDR2 SYGVNS. The CDR3 contains 14 residues. Between the trimmed V and J ends, which lost 4 bases and 2 bases, there was a span of 11 bases.

A few counts support this clone. The CDR3 DNA follows: TGTGCCAGCAGCTTAGGAGCAACTAATGAAAAACTGTTTTTT. Translated, it gives CASSLGATNEKLFF. The V and J genes are TRBV5-4 and TRBJ1-4; D remains unclear. Germline values: CDR1 SGHNT, CDR2 YYREEE (reference sequence). The ends were cut back, 2 bases at V and 0 bases at J, with 5 bases in the middle. CDR3 length: 14 amino acids.

The V gene is TRBV5-1, the J gene TRBJ1-1, with D possibly matching TRBD1 (5 bases). The germline V gene has CDR1 SGHRS and CDR2 YFSETQ. The CDR3 is 14 amino acids. The ends were cut back, 5 bases at V and 2 bases at J, with 13 bases in the middle. CDR3 loop: CASRPGQVNTEAFF. DNA for the CDR3: TGCGCCAGCAGACCCGGACAAGTAAACACTGAAGCTTTCTTT.

The chain uses TRBV15 and TRBJ2-3; unclear D gene. Germline lookup yields CDR1 LNHNV and CDR2 YYDKDF (reference sequence). The V gene lost 0 bases and the J gene lost 3 bases, with 7 bases spanning the gap. The CDR3 sequence is 14 residues long. The CDR3 DNA is TGTGCCACCAGCAGAGATTCCCGGACAGATACGCAGTATTTT. Residues: CATSRDSRTDTQYF.

This chain connects TRBV11-3 to TRBJ2-1; a possible D gene is TRBD2 (6 bases). The V end lost 2 bases, the J end lost 9 bases, and 17 bases lay between the germline ends. This CDR3 is built from 15 residues. The germline V gene has CDR1 SGHNT and CDR2 YENEEA. The CDR3 nucleotides read TGTGCCAGCAGCTTAAACCTTGCTGGGGGGAGTGAGCAGTTCTTC. Its protein is CASSLNLAGGSEQFF. The full variable domain, in which reference TRBV11-3 and TRBJ2-1 provide the parts outside the CDR3, is EAGVVQSPRYKIIEKKQPVAFWCNPISGHNTLYWYLQNLGQGPELLIRYENEEAVDDSQLPKDRFSAERLKGVDSTLKIQPAELGDSAVYLCASSLNLAGGSEQFFGPGTRLTVL.

J is TRBJ2-7 and V is TRBV5-6; 7 nucleotides match TRBD2. The CDR3 loop spans 16 amino acids. J lost 2 bases, V lost 5 bases, and 13 bases had no gene match. Per germline, CDR1 SGHDT and CDR2 YYEEEE. CDR3 in DNA: TGTGCCAGCAGACTTCTTGCGGGAGATAAAGCCTACGAGCAGTACTTC. Translation gives CASRLLAGDKAYEQYF.

This clone came up once. The CDR3 nucleotides are TGCGCCAGCAGCTCCCGACAGGGGATCCAGTCCGAGCAGTACTTC. It yields the protein CASSSRQGIQSEQYF. V is TRBV5-1 and J is TRBJ2-7; TRBD1 matches at 8 bases. There are 15 residues in the CDR3. Trimming took 3 bases from V and 6 from J; bases not matched to a gene: 11. Germline CDR1 reads SGHRS; CDR2 reads YFSETQ.

This sequence joins TRBV6-5 and TRBJ2-7, with TRBD1 matching over 11 bases. V trimming: 6 bases; J trimming: 6 bases; junction bases outside the gene matches: 1. Germline-derived CDR1 and CDR2 are MNHEY and SVGAGI. The length of the CDR3 is 12 residues. CDR3 nucleotide sequence: TGTGCCAGCAGGGGACAGGGGGGCGAGCAGTACTTC. Translation: CASRGQGGEQYF.